The 22 T cell receptor beta chains below all came from one sample that was sequenced in a study of OX40 agonist ivuxolimab in advanced cancers. The table came from immunoSEQ multiplex PCR; TCRdb's copy has only in-frame clones and leaves some out. Here the sample spans about 79,000 clones, roughly 88% being singletons. The sample consisted of CD4+ or CD8+ T cells sorted from blood, taken in a trial of the OX40 agonist ivuxolimab. These receptors all come from an adult with an advanced solid tumor such as melanoma, head and neck, liver or kidney cancer.

V usage is TRBV28 and J usage is TRBJ1-4; TRBD1 aligns across 7 bases. The CDR3 contains 14 residues. V shed 5 bases, J shed 7 bases, and the junction held 7 bases outside the gene matches. Germline-derived CDR1 and CDR2 are MDHEN and SYDVKM. The CDR3, as DNA: TGTGCCAGCAGTGTGACAGGGAATAGTGAAAAACTGTTTTTT. This sequence encodes CASSVTGNSEKLFF.

This chain links TRBV19 with TRBJ2-6; D gene ambiguous. Germline CDR1 reads LNHDA; CDR2 reads SQIVND (reference sequence). The V gene lost 4 bases and the J gene lost 0 bases, with 7 bases spanning the gap. The CDR3 totals 15 residues. CDR3 protein: CASSTANSGANVLTF. In DNA form, the CDR3 reads TGTGCCAGTAGTACCGCTAACTCTGGGGCCAACGTCCTGACTTTC.

J is TRBJ2-3 and V is TRBV18; 9 bases are a match to TRBD2. V lost 2 bases and J lost 3; bases outside the gene matches: 3. Looked up from germline, CDR1 is KGHSH and CDR2 is LQKENI. The CDR3 extends over 15 amino acids. The CDR3 loop reads CASSPVAGVTDTQYF. The CDR3 nucleotides are TGTGCCAGCTCACCAGTAGCGGGAGTTACAGATACGCAGTATTTT.

The rearrangement joins TRBV5-6 to TRBJ2-7, with D hard to call. Germline V gene lookup returns CDR1 SGHDT and CDR2 YYEEEE. The V and J ends lost 3 bases and 0 bases respectively, with 1 base between them. CDR3 length: 11 amino acids. CDR3 sequence reads: CASSSSYEQYF. Here the CDR3 DNA reads TGTGCCAGCAGCTCCTCCTACGAGCAGTACTTC.

The chain employs TRBV19 and TRBJ2-7; D gene unclear. The V and J ends lost 9 bases and 2 bases respectively, with 14 bases between them. Germline lookup yields CDR1 LNHDA and CDR2 SQIVND (reference sequence). This CDR3 is 13 amino acids long. The CDR3 is CASSGPTTYEQYF. The CDR3 coding sequence is TGTGCCAGCTCCGGGCCTACAACCTACGAGCAGTACTTC.

The chain is built from TRBV28 and TRBJ2-7; possible D gene TRBD2, 6 bases. Germline CDR1 reads MDHEN; CDR2 reads SYDVKM. There are 17 residues in the CDR3. V was shortened by 1 base and J by 1 base, with 17 bases between the two germline ends. In DNA form, the CDR3 reads TGTGCCAGCAGTTTATACACCGGGACTCCCTCGTCCTACGAGCAGTACTTC. Protein sequence: CASSLYTGTPSSYEQYF.

V and J are TRBV6-4 and TRBJ1-5; TRBD1 might be the D (5 bases). Trimming removed 2 bases from V and 7 bases from J, with 27 bases in between. The germline gives CDR1 MRHNA, CDR2 SNTAGT. The CDR3 length is 19 residues. The CDR3: CASSDPSRGGPPGGQPQHF. Written as DNA, the CDR3 is TGTGCCAGCAGTGACCCATCACGCGGGGGACCCCCCGGGGGGCAGCCCCAGCATTTT.

J is TRBJ1-2 and V is TRBV4-1, with unresolved D. From germline, CDR1 is MGHRA and CDR2 YSYEKL. V was trimmed by 1 base and J by 0 bases, leaving 18 bases between them. The CDR3 has 18 amino acids. The CDR3 sequence is CASSQVWAALGANYGYTF. The CDR3, as DNA: TGCGCCAGCAGCCAAGTATGGGCGGCTTTAGGAGCTAACTATGGCTACACCTTC.

The V gene is TRBV11-2, the J gene TRBJ1-2; perhaps TRBD1 as D (5 bases). V was trimmed by 1 base and J by 6 bases, leaving 12 bases between them. Per the germline V gene, CDR1 is SGHAT and CDR2 is FQNNGV. The CDR3 covers 14 residues. CDR3 DNA: TGTGCCAGCAGCTTAGGCCGGCAGGGTCATGGCTACACCTTC. As protein: CASSLGRQGHGYTF.

On this clone itself: A read error may account for a junction end that differs from germline. The chain combines TRBV7-7 with TRBJ2-7, with 11 positions matching TRBD1. The CDR3 sequence is 14 residues long. The germline gives CDR1 SSHAT, CDR2 FNYEAQ (reference sequence). The CDR3 reads CASSAGQGAGEQYF. The CDR3 coding sequence is TGTGCTAGCAGCGCAGGACAGGGGGCGGGCGAGCAGTACTTC.

This clone is a singleton in its sample. The chain is built from TRBV6-1 and TRBJ2-7, with D uncertain. V was pared by 3 bases and J by 1 base, with 7 bases between. Germline CDR1 MNHNS, CDR2 SASEGT. This CDR3 has 13 residues. The CDR3 DNA follows: TGTGCCAGCAGTGACTGGGGTTCCTACGAGCAGTACTTC. It yields the protein CASSDWGSYEQYF.

The V gene is TRBV29-1, the J gene TRBJ2-1; no clear D. The V gene's germline CDR1 is SQVTM and CDR2 ANQGSEA. The ends were cut back, 4 bases at V and 6 bases at J, with 13 bases in the middle. This CDR3 comprises 13 residues. CDR3: CSVGLGLVNEQFF. The DNA for the CDR3 is TGCAGCGTTGGACTTGGGCTAGTCAATGAGCAGTTCTTC.

This sequence joins TRBV27 and TRBJ2-7, with 7 bases matching TRBD2. Per the germline V gene, CDR1 is MNHEY and CDR2 is SMNVEV (reference sequence). The length of the CDR3 is 15 residues. The J segment lost 3 bases and the V segment lost 6 bases, leaving 11 bases of the junction unmatched. Written as DNA, the CDR3 is TGTGCCAGCAGCCCCTTCCGGGACTATCTCTACGAGCAGTACTTC. This translates into CASSPFRDYLYEQYF.

This clone was counted once. The genes are TRBV11-1 and TRBJ1-3; 7 nucleotides agree with TRBD1. Germline V lookup: CDR1 SGHAT, CDR2 FQDESV (reference sequence). V was clipped by 10 bases and J by 4 bases; unmatched bases: 10. There are 14 residues in the CDR3. The CDR3: CATTPGTVGNTIYF. In DNA form, the CDR3 reads TGTGCCACAACTCCCGGGACAGTCGGAAACACCATATATTTT.

This sequence joins TRBV7-6 and TRBJ2-6; D not certain. V was pared by 0 bases and J by 0 bases, with 6 bases between. Germline-derived CDR1 and CDR2 are SGHVS and FNYEAQ. There are 16 residues in the CDR3. The CDR3 spells CASSLAASSGANVLTF. The CDR3 DNA reads TGTGCCAGCAGCTTAGCCGCTAGCTCTGGGGCCAACGTCCTGACTTTC.

The genes are TRBV5-1 and TRBJ2-7; 11 bases align to TRBD2. The CDR3 is 16 residues long. Germline V CDR1 and CDR2: SGHRS, YFSETQ. The trim removed 2 bases at V and 3 bases at J, leaving 7 bases unmatched. In DNA, the CDR3 is TGCGCCAGCAGCTTAACTAGCGGGAGTCGTGGCTACGAGCAGTACTTC. It specifies CASSLTSGSRGYEQYF.

V usage is TRBV2 and J usage is TRBJ2-2, with 12 bases aligning to TRBD2. From germline, CDR1 is SNHLY and CDR2 FYNNEI. Trimming took 6 bases from V and 5 from J; bases not matched to a gene: 1. CDR3 length equals 14 residues. The CDR3 region has the DNA TGTGCCAGCAGACTAGCGGGAGGTACCGGGGAGCTGTTTTTT. This gives the protein CASRLAGGTGELFF.

The CDR3 bases are TGTGCCAGCAGTATGAAGGGGTTCAGCTCCTACGAGCAGTACTTC. This codes for CASSMKGFSSYEQYF. The V gene is TRBV28, the J gene TRBJ2-7; TRBD1 might be the D (5 bases). CDR3 length: 15 residues. Per germline, CDR1 MDHEN and CDR2 SYDVKM. Trimming cost V 5 bases and J 0 bases, with 14 bases left between them.

Note on this clone: A junction boundary mismatches the germline segment, possibly from a read error. The rearrangement links TRBV7-7 to TRBJ2-1; TRBD2 might be the D (6 bases). Germline lookup yields CDR1 SSHAT and CDR2 FNYEAQ (reference sequence). The CDR3 length is 14 residues. The CDR3 sequence is CASSLSGDYNEQFF. CDR3 DNA: TGTGCTAGCAGCTTGTCGGGAGACTACAATGAGCAGTTCTTC.

This rearrangement joins TRBV11-1 to TRBJ2-5, with D perhaps being TRBD1 or TRBD2 (5 bases each). This CDR3 spans 14 amino acids. Trimming left V 2 bases short and J 4 bases short, with 11 bases between. Germline V gene sequence: CDR1 SGHAT, CDR2 FQDESV (reference sequence). DNA of the CDR3: TGTGCCAGCAGCTTATCTCCCGGGGCAGAGACCCAGTACTTC. It is translated as CASSLSPGAETQYF.

As for this clone: This specimen includes other DNA sequences encoding the same CDR3. V and J are TRBV5-1 and TRBJ2-7; D is unresolved. CDR3 length: 14 residues. Germline assignment: CDR1 SGHRS and CDR2 YFSETQ. V shed 0 bases and J shed 1 base, with 8 bases lying between them. CDR3 loop: CASSLGPLSYEQYF. The CDR3, as DNA: TGCGCCAGCAGCTTGGGACCTCTGTCCTACGAGCAGTACTTC.

This chain uses TRBV19 with TRBJ1-5, with no clear D. Germline lookup yields CDR1 LNHDA and CDR2 SQIVND (reference sequence). The CDR3 has 13 residues. Trimming left V 5 bases short and J 5 bases short, with 10 bases between. In DNA, the CDR3 is TGTGCCAGTAGTTTCGGGCTTCATCAGCCCCAGCATTTT. This encodes CASSFGLHQPQHF. Looking up the rest from reference TRBV19 and TRBJ1-5 gives the full variable domain: DGGITQSPKYLFRKEGQNVTLSCEQNLNHDAMYWYRQDPGQGLRLIYYSQIVNDFQKGDIAEGYSVSREKKESFPLTVTSAQKNPTAFYLCASSFGLHQPQHFGDGTRLSIL.